Following are 8 T cell receptor beta chains from one sample sequenced in a study of naive and memory T cell subsets. An equimolar mix of two oligonucleotides served as the beta constant-region primer for TRBC1 and TRBC2. One entry per CDR3 protein, called by TCRdb with MiXCR from the UMI-ligation and nested PCR reads. This sample has about 150,000 distinct CDR3 sequences; about 18% occur once, and the top ten carry 0.14%. Specimen: naive CD4+ T cells from blood. These receptors came from a human donor in good health.

This clonotype has a handful of counts. The CDR3 here is CASSPRSSSYNEQFF. The CDR3 nucleotides are TGTGCCAGCAGTCCTCGTTCTAGCTCCTACAATGAGCAGTTCTTC. The rearrangement joins TRBV12-3 or TRBV12-4 to TRBJ2-1; no clear D gene. The CDR3 consists of 15 residues. Between the trimmed V and J ends, which lost 5 bases and 0 bases, there was a span of 11 bases.

To note about this clonotype: The junction departs from the called germline gene at one end, perhaps through a read error. The V call is TRBV7-9, the J call TRBJ1-2; 7 nucleotides line up with TRBD1. The CDR3 spans 16 residues. Germline V CDR1 and CDR2: SEHNR, FQNEAQ (reference sequence). Here the CDR3 reads CASSSMTGTPNYGFTF. The CDR3 coding sequence is TGTGCCAGCAGCTCTATGACAGGGACCCCTAACTATGGCTTCACCTTC. Filled out from reference TRBV7-9 and TRBJ1-2, the complete variable domain reads DTGVSQNPRHKITKRGQNVTFRCDPISEHNRLYWYRQTLGQGPEFLTYFQNEAQLEKSRLLSDRFSAERPKGSFSTLEIQRTEQGDSAMYLCASSSMTGTPNYGFTFGSGTRLTVV.

This clonotype has at least ten counts. The gene calls are TRBV3-1 and TRBJ2-5; 13 positions agree with TRBD2. The CDR3 runs to 18 residues. Trimming cost V 0 bases and J 5 bases; bases outside gene matches: 9. The germline V gene has CDR1 LGHDT and CDR2 YNNKEL (reference sequence). The CDR3 region is CASSQDFGLAGASETQYF. DNA for the CDR3: TGTGCCAGCAGCCAAGATTTCGGACTAGCGGGAGCCTCTGAGACCCAGTACTTC.

The rearrangement links TRBV27 to TRBJ2-7; 15 nucleotides agree with TRBD2. V was pared by 0 bases and J by 3 bases, with 6 bases of the junction left unmatched. The CDR3 has 18 amino acids. The germline gives CDR1 MNHEY, CDR2 SMNVEV (reference sequence). The CDR3, as DNA: TGTGCCAGCAGTTTATCGGGACTAGCGGGAGGACCTAACTACGAGCAGTACTTC. Translating gives CASSLSGLAGGPNYEQYF.

This clonotype has only a few counts. In nucleotides, the CDR3 is TGTGCCAGCAGCCCATCGAGTACCTACAATGAGCAGTTCTTC. This sequence encodes CASSPSSTYNEQFF. J is TRBJ2-1 and V is TRBV12-3 or TRBV12-4; the D is unclear. The V and J ends lost 6 bases and 2 bases respectively, with 11 bases between them. The length of the CDR3 is 14 residues.

This sequence joins TRBV24-1 and TRBJ2-1; D perhaps matches TRBD1 (6 bases). CDR3 length: 15 residues. The V and J ends lost 2 bases and 4 bases respectively, with 11 bases between them. Germline V gene sequence: CDR1 KGHDR, CDR2 SFDVKD. The CDR3 DNA sequence: TGTGCCACCAGTGATTATCGACAGGCGTACAATGAGCAGTTCTTC. Amino acid sequence: CATSDYRQAYNEQFF.

V gene TRBV7-8 combines with J gene TRBJ2-7; the match to TRBD1 covers 9 bases. Germline CDR1 and CDR2: SGHVS and FQNEAQ. This CDR3 is built from 15 residues. V gave up 5 bases and J gave up 5 bases; unmatched junction bases: 10. CDR3 DNA: TGTGCCAGCAGCCAAATAAGGGACAGGGCCCACGAGCAGTACTTC. Protein sequence: CASSQIRDRAHEQYF.

A note on this clonotype: A read error may produce the germline difference seen at one junction end. V is TRBV29-1 and J is TRBJ1-5; 8 nucleotides align to TRBD1. Germline V gene sequence: CDR1 SQVTM, CDR2 ANQGSEA. The CDR3 length is 14 residues. The CDR3 coding sequence is TGCAGCGTTCAAGAGGGGACAGGTAATCAGCCCCAGCATTTT. It encodes CSVQEGTGNQPQHF.